The subject of this entry is one TCR beta chain. This specimen comes from a study of tumor-infiltrating lymphocytes in primary liver carcinoma. The germline V gene has CDR1 GTSNPN and CDR2 SVGIG (reference sequence). The V gene lost 5 bases and the J gene lost 5 bases, with 15 bases spanning the gap. This CDR3 has 14 residues. Synthesis of TCR beta cDNA was carried out from about 540 ng total RNA with a constant-region primer. Researchers made the TCR beta libraries by running three nested multiplex PCR rounds with slightly modified ARM-PCR. Two initial PCR rounds of around 10 cycles each paired TRBV1-TRBV30 forward primers with a C-beta reverse primer. TCRdb re-called the multiplex PCR reads with MiXCR, one entry per CDR3 protein. The repertoire consists of about 44,000 distinct CDR3 sequences, with 70% to 80% occurring once and the leading ten covering roughly a quarter. Co-extraction yielded RNA and DNA from 20-30 mg of unsorted bulk tissue. Surgery removed the patients' primary liver carcinoma. The study sampled five separate regions from each tumor. Tumor samples each held over 90% viable tumor cells.

Sequenced sample: liver tumor tissue from sampling region 3. Noted subset: tumor region T3, left-lateral pole. The gene calls are TRBV30 and TRBJ2-2; no firm D call. The TCR comes from a man in his forties with primary liver carcinoma and hepatitis B virus infection. DNA of the CDR3: TGTGCCTGGGCTAGACAAACCCTAACCGGGGAGCTGTTTTTT. Protein product: CAWARQTLTGELFF.